This T cell receptor beta chain originates from a study of T cell changes during pregnancy in multiple sclerosis. Using immunoSEQ multiplex PCR, the repertoire was profiled, and TCRdb retains in-frame clones only, with some absent. This table has tens of thousands of clones, approximately 85% appearing once. CDR3 length: 13 residues. The genes are TRBV12-2 and TRBJ1-1; TRBD1 is taken as the D call from the table, unchecked against the DNA. TRBV12-2 is listed as a pseudogene. The receptor was isolated from a female donor with multiple sclerosis, enrolled in a pregnancy study. Source: peripheral blood, taken in the first trimester of pregnancy. For the CDR3, the DNA is TGTGCAAGTCGCTTACCAACAGGGGGTAGAGCTTTCTTT. Residues: CASRLPTGGRAFF.